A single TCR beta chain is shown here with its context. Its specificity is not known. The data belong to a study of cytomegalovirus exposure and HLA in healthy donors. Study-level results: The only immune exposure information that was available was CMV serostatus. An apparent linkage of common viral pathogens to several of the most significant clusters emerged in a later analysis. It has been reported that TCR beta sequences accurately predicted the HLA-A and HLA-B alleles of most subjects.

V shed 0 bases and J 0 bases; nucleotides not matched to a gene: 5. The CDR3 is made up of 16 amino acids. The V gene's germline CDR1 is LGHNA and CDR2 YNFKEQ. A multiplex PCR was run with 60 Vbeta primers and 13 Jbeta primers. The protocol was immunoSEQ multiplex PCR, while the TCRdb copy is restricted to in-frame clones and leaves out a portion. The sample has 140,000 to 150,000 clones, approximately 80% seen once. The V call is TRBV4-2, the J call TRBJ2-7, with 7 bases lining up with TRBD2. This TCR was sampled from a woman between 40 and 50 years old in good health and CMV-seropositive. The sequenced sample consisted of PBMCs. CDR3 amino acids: CASSQDLAVSSYEQYF. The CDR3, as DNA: TGTGCCAGCAGCCAAGATCTAGCGGTAAGCTCCTACGAGCAGTACTTC.